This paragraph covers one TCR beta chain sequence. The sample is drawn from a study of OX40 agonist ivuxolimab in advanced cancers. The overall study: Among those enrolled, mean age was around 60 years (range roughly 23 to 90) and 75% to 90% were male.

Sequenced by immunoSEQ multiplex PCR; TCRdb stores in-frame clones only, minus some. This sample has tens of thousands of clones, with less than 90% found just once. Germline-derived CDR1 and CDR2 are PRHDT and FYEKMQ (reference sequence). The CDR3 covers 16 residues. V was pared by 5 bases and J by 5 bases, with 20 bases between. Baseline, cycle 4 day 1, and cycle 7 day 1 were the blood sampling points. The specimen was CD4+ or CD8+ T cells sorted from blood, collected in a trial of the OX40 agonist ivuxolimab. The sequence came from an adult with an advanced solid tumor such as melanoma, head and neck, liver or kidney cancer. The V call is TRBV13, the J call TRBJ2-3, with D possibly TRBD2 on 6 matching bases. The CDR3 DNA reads TGTGCCAGCAGCACCCCCGGGGTGGGGGGTAGAGATACGCAGTATTTT. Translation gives CASSTPGVGGRDTQYF.